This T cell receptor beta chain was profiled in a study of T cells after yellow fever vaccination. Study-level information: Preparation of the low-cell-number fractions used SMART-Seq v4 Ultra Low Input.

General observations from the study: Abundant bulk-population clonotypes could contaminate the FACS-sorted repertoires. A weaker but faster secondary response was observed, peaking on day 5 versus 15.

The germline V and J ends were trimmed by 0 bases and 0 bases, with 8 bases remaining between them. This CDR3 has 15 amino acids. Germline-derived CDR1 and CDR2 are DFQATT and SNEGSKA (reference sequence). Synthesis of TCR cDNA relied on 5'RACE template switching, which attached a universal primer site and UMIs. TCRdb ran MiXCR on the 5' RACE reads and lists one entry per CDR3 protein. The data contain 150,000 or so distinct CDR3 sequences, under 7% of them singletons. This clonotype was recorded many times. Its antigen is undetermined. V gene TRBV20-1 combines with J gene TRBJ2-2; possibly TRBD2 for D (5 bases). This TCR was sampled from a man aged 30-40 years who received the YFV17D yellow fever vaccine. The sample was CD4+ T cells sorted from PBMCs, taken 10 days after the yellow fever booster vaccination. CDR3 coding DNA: TGCAGTGCTAGAGAGACACTAGCGAACACCGGGGAGCTGTTTTTT. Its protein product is CSARETLANTGELFF.